This T cell receptor beta chain appears in the sequencing data of a study of CD8 T cells in cerebrospinal fluid in Alzheimer's disease (dated by TCRdb to 2020 to 2021). Turning to the overall study: CSF T cell clonal expansion was assessed with two single-cell approaches: plate-based nested PCR sequencing and droplet-based sequencing. The study examined whether cerebrospinal fluid from healthy elderly individuals and from patients with neurodegenerative disease contained clonally expanded T cells. In the droplet-based CSF analysis comparing patients with controls, there were 9 healthy controls (roughly 11,000 cells) and 9 patients with MCI or Alzheimer's disease (approximately 10,000 cells). A total of roughly 23 samples were covered by the CSF gene-expression analysis, which included Parkinson's disease patients. The paper's findings and limits, for the study overall: The authors warned that finding EBV-specific TCRs in CSF does not prove a causal connection between EBV and Alzheimer's disease. When data were pooled, most of the 6 Alzheimer's patients but only 1 of 10 healthy subjects had a highly expanded clone, defined as at least 3% of TCRs. The EBV-specific clones were neither the most highly expanded clones nor enriched among patients. Compared with controls, patients with MCI or Alzheimer's disease had a higher percentage of their CSF TCRs made up by the single largest clone. Only samples with detectable clones went into the overall clonality comparison: roughly 11 healthy, 5 MCI, 5 AD, and 6 PD.

Library creation used 10x single-cell sequencing. 10X Genomics single-cell V(D)J and 5' gene-expression libraries were used to profile CSF cells. CSF single-cell TCR libraries were sequenced on an Illumina NextSeq550. The original methods were these. After V(D)J reads were mapped to the vdj-GRCh38 alts ensemble 2.0.0 reference, the Cell Ranger vdj pipeline was used to analyse the reads. Clonotypes were defined as cell barcodes sharing the same set of productive CDR3 nucleotide sequences. To link clonality with transcriptional profiles, clonotype information was incorporated into Seurat v3.0 gene-expression metadata. CSF cells with more than 1,800 genes, more than 7,500 UMIs or more than 10% mitochondrial reads were excluded. To identify TCRs with known antigen specificity, CDR3-beta sequences were compared against VDJdb. Network analysis of clone sharing used the R package qgraph and included only TCRs with complete alpha and beta chains. Reads reprocessed by TCRdb are summarized as one entry per CDR3 protein sequence, and DNA is absent. These V and J calls derive from TCRdb rather than the authors' analysis. Per the sample table, the count is roughly 1,600 distinct CDR3 sequences. The ten largest clones add up to about 9% of the sample.

Per the germline V gene, MNHEY is the CDR1 and SVGAGI is the CDR2. From cysteine to phenylalanine, the CDR3 is 15 amino acids long. The DNA is unrecorded. Every participant was in good physical condition and had no acute infectious disease. Neurodegeneration in patients was confirmed using biomarkers including neurofilament, amyloid-beta and tau. For droplet-based sequencing, live CSF cells were sorted with a live/dead marker. CSF was obtained by lumbar puncture, and immune cells were pelleted by centrifugation at 300g. Each CSF sample was checked for red blood cells, and any sample showing blood contamination was excluded. CSF cells were cryopreserved by placing the cells in freezing medium, freezing the cells overnight at -80 degrees C, and then storing the cells in liquid nitrogen. Before analysis, CSF samples had been stored for less than seven months. A count is missing, but by frequency this clonotype is medium-sized (0.01 to 0.1%). The target of this receptor is not known.

The sequence came from a human donor with mild cognitive impairment. The sequencing input was cerebrospinal fluid. This receptor chain uses TRBV6-5 and TRBJ1-4. The encoded CDR3 is CASSLRVGTNEKLFF.